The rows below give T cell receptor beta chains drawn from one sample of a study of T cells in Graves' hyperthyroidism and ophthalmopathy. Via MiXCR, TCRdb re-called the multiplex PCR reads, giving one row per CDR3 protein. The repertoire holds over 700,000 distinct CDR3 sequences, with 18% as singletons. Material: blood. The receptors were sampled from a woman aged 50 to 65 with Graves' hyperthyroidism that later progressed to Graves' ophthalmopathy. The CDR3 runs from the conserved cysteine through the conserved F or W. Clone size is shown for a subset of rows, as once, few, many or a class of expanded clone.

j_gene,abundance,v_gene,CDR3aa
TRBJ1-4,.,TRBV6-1,CASHIRPNEKLFF
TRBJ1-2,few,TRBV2,CASTMMPGPPVTF
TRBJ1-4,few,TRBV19,CASWSEKLFF
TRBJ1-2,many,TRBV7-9,CASSLLETHGYTF
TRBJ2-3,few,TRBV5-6,CASSLANPDTQYF
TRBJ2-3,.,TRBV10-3,CAIRGSTDTQYF
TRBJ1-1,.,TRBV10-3,CAITEGSTEAFF
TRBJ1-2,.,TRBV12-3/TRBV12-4,CASSPRQGPSLGYTF
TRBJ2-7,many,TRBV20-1,CSARAGQVLDPYEQYF
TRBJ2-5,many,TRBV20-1,CSAEGQYQETQYF
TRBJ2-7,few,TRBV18,CASSPVDRRFYSYEQYF
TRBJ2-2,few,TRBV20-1,CSARDRGQTGELFF
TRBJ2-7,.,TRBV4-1,CASSARDRDSEQYF
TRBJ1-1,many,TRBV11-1,CASSLAHSGGSFEAFF
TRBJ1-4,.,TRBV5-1,CASSLGPEDEKLFF
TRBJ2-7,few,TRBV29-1,CSVGTAPSYEQYF
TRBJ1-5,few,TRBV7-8,CASSLQWTALDNQPQHF
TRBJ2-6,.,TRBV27,CASRGTGSGSGANVLTF
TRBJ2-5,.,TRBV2,CASSDLGGETQYF
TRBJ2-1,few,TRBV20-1,CSARAGTSPLNEQFF
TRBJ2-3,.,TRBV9,CASSVVAEADTQYF
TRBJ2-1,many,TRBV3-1,CASSQEGLAGGGNEQFF
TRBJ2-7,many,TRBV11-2,CASSLQPGQGSLYEQYF
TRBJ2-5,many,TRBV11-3,CASSTGLAGQETQYF
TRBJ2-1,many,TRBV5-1,CASARDSIGDEQFF
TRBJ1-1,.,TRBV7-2,CASSITGQMNTEAFF
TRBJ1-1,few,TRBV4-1,CASSQEVYTEAFF
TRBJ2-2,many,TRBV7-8,CAIDYTGELFF
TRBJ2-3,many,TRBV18,CASSPLDFNTDTQYF
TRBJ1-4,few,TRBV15,CATSRDLPGQGSEKLFF
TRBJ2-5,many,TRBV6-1,CASSYLDKSPNSETQYF
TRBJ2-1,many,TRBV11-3,CASSLVVGPGPNEQFF
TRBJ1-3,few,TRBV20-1,CSARDGGRGASGNTIYF
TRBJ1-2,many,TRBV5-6,CASSFSVGYTF
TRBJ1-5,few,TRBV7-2,CASSLSVGENNQPQHF
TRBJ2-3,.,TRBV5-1,CASKPLLAGGHDTQYF
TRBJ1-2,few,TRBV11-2,CASIYQEGGAKDGYAF
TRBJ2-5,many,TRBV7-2,CASSSGQLQETQYF
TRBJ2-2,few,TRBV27,CASSSTGQGAYWVPNTGELFF
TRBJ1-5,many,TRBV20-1,CSAARDSNQPQHF